This entry lists 16 T cell receptor beta chains sequenced from one sample in a study of T-cell memory formation after mild COVID-19. Each CDR3 protein gets one entry after TCRdb re-called the 5' RACE reads with MiXCR. The data contain about 410,000 distinct CDR3 sequences, 20% to 30% of them singletons. Material: PBMCs or a T cell subset sorted from them (not recorded which). The receptors here all came from an adult woman who had mild COVID-19 (a few samples of this study predate the infection). Cell type and time point are not known.

This clonotype turned up a few times. The CDR3 DNA reads as TGCGCCAGCAGCCAAGACGGGACAGGGTCTGGAAACACCATATATTTT. Amino acid sequence: CASSQDGTGSGNTIYF. The J gene is TRBJ1-3, the V gene TRBV4-3, with 9 bases lining up with TRBD1. Germline V CDR1 and CDR2: LGHNA, YSLEER. The CDR3 extends over 16 amino acids. J was trimmed by 1 base and V by 0 bases; bases with no gene match: 1.

The chain joins TRBV18 to TRBJ2-2; tentatively, D is TRBD1 (5 bases). V lost 3 bases, J lost 0 bases, and 8 bases lay in between. This CDR3 contains 15 residues. The germline V gene has CDR1 KGHSH and CDR2 LQKENI. The CDR3 DNA sequence: TGTGCCAGCTCACCGGACACTGCGAACACCGGGGAGCTGTTTTTT. Encoded protein: CASSPDTANTGELFF.

The chain has TRBV15 and TRBJ2-1; perhaps D is TRBD1 or TRBD2 (6 bases each). The germline V and J ends were trimmed by 1 base and 0 bases, with 10 bases remaining between them. The CDR3 runs to 16 residues. Germline V gene data show CDR1 as LNHNV and CDR2 as YYDKDF (reference sequence). CDR3 region: CATSRGGDTSYNEQFF. CDR3 sequence (DNA): TGTGCCACCAGCAGAGGGGGGGACACCTCCTACAATGAGCAGTTCTTC.

In its sample, this clonotype was seen many times. The chain uses TRBV7-2 and TRBJ2-5; tentatively, D is TRBD2 (8 bases). CDR3 length equals 14 residues. Trimming took 6 bases from V and 5 from J, leaving 16 bases between them. Germline V gene data show CDR1 as SGHTA and CDR2 as FQGNSA. The CDR3 coding sequence is TGTGCCAGCAGTCCGGGAGGGGGCCAGGAGACCCAGTACTTC. Its protein is CASSPGGGQETQYF.

This clonotype was observed a few times. The rearrangement links TRBV20-1 to TRBJ2-2, with a possible D match to TRBD1 (5 bases). Germline loops: CDR1 DFQATT, CDR2 SNEGSKA (reference sequence). This CDR3 region has 15 residues. The V gene lost 0 bases and the J gene lost 3 bases, with 11 bases spanning the gap. CDR3 nucleotide sequence: TGCAGTGCTAGAGATTTCAGGGTAGACACCGGGGAGCTGTTTTTT. Amino acids: CSARDFRVDTGELFF.

The rearrangement uses TRBV7-6 and TRBJ2-3; D perhaps matches TRBD2 (5 bases). The CDR3 is 15 amino acids. Germline CDR1 and CDR2: SGHVS and FNYEAQ. Trimming shortened V by 3 bases and J by 6 bases, and 16 bases separated the two germline ends. CDR3 loop: CASSFMGALSDTQYF. As DNA, the CDR3 is TGTGCCAGCAGCTTTATGGGAGCCTTATCGGATACGCAGTATTTT.

The CDR3 protein is CASTTLGGSTSYEQYF. The CDR3, as DNA: TGTGCCAGCACCACCTTGGGGGGGTCCACCTCCTACGAGCAGTACTTC. This chain links TRBV27 with TRBJ2-7; 7 bases match TRBD2. Trimming at V came to 7 bases and at J to 0 bases, leaving 12 bases not matched to a gene. Germline CDR1 and CDR2: MNHEY and SMNVEV (reference sequence). This CDR3 spans 16 amino acids.

The chain carries TRBV20-1 and TRBJ2-3; D remains unclear. This CDR3 has 15 residues. Germline CDR1 is DFQATT and CDR2 is SNEGSKA (reference sequence). V gave up 0 bases and J gave up 3 bases, with 13 bases separating them. CDR3: CSARDGTIRTDTQYF. The CDR3, as DNA: TGCAGTGCTAGAGATGGAACAATTCGGACAGATACGCAGTATTTT.

This clonotype has a handful of counts. V usage is TRBV12-3 or TRBV12-4 and J usage is TRBJ1-5, with unresolved D. V was trimmed by 3 bases and J by 3 bases, leaving 6 bases between them. This CDR3 contains 13 residues. CDR3 sequence reads: CASSFAFNQPQHF. CDR3 in DNA: TGTGCCAGCAGTTTTGCATTCAATCAGCCCCAGCATTTT.

The rearrangement uses TRBV7-9 and TRBJ2-7; D is possibly TRBD1 (5 bases). The CDR3 length is 16 residues. Germline CDR1 reads SEHNR; CDR2 reads FQNEAQ (reference sequence). Trimming removed 0 bases at V and 2 bases at J, with 14 bases between. This CDR3 reads CASSLAVGQGTYEQYF. Written as DNA, the CDR3 is TGTGCCAGCAGCTTAGCGGTCGGGCAGGGTACCTACGAGCAGTACTTC.

The V call is TRBV2, the J call TRBJ2-2; 10 bases are shared with TRBD1. Germline values: CDR1 SNHLY, CDR2 FYNNEI. Trimming took 6 bases from V and 2 from J; bases not matched to a gene: 3. The CDR3 consists of 15 residues. The CDR3 DNA sequence: TGTGCCAGCAGGAGACAGGGGGCAAACACCGGGGAGCTGTTTTTT. This gives the protein CASRRQGANTGELFF.

This clonotype was seen only a few times. The genes are TRBV9 and TRBJ2-1, with TRBD2 matching over 7 bases. V gave up 3 bases and J gave up 8 bases; unmatched junction bases: 14. From germline, CDR1 is SGDLS and CDR2 YYNGEE. This CDR3 comprises 16 residues. In DNA form, the CDR3 reads TGTGCCAGCAGCGCCGAGACGGGCGCGGGAGAGCATGAGCAGTTCTTC. It codes for CASSAETGAGEHEQFF.

The chain recombines TRBV5-1 with TRBJ2-1; 9 bases align to TRBD1. Germline loops: CDR1 SGHRS, CDR2 YFSETQ. The CDR3 runs to 16 residues. Germline trimming cut 0 bases from V and 3 bases from J; bases unmatched to any gene: 4. The CDR3 nucleotides are TGCGCCAGCAGCTTGGGGACGGGACAGGGCTACAATGAGCAGTTCTTC. As protein: CASSLGTGQGYNEQFF. Using reference TRBV5-1 and TRBJ2-1 for the parts outside the CDR3, the full variable domain is KAGVTQTPRYLIKTRGQQVTLSCSPISGHRSVSWYQQTPGQGLQFLFEYFSETQRNKGNFPGRFSGRQFSNSRSEMNVSTLELGDSALYLCASSLGTGQGYNEQFFGPGTRLTVL.

The genes are TRBV7-9 and TRBJ2-5; possibly TRBD1 or TRBD2 for D (5 bases each). The CDR3 loop spans 16 amino acids. The germline gives CDR1 SEHNR, CDR2 FQNEAQ (reference sequence). V was pared by 5 bases and J by 0 bases, with 16 bases between. DNA for the CDR3: TGTGCCAGCAGCGTCTCCGGGACCACGTACCAAGAGACCCAGTACTTC. Amino acid sequence: CASSVSGTTYQETQYF. Drawing the rest from reference TRBV7-9 and TRBJ2-5, the complete variable domain is DTGVSQNPRHKITKRGQNVTFRCDPISEHNRLYWYRQTLGQGPEFLTYFQNEAQLEKSRLLSDRFSAERPKGSFSTLEIQRTEQGDSAMYLCASSVSGTTYQETQYFGPGTRLLVL.

There are a few counts of this clonotype. V gene TRBV7-7 combines with J gene TRBJ2-2; no clear D. Per germline, CDR1 SSHAT and CDR2 FNYEAQ (reference sequence). CDR3 length equals 18 residues. Trimming left V 1 base short and J 4 bases short, with 19 bases between. In DNA form, the CDR3 reads TGTGCCAGCAGCTTAGGCTTGGCAGGTGGATCCCCCACCGGGGAGCTGTTTTTT. The encoded protein is CASSLGLAGGSPTGELFF.

This clonotype was seen a handful of times. The chain combines TRBV15 with TRBJ2-1, with 8 bases fitting TRBD2. The length of the CDR3 is 18 residues. V shed 2 bases, J shed 5 bases, and the junction held 14 bases outside the gene matches. In germline, CDR1 is LNHNV, CDR2 YYDKDF (reference sequence). The CDR3 protein is CATSRLSPGLELDNEQFF. The CDR3 bases are TGTGCCACCAGCAGACTCTCCCCGGGACTAGAGTTGGACAATGAGCAGTTCTTC.